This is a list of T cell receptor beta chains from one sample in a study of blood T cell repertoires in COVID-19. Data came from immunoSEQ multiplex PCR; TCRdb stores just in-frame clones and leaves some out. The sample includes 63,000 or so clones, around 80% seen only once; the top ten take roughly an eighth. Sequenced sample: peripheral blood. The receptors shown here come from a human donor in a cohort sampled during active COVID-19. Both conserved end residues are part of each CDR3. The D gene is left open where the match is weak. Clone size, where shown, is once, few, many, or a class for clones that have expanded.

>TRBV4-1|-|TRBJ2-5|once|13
TGCGCCAGCAGGGACAGCCGAGGGGAGACCCAGTACTTC
CASRDSRGETQYF
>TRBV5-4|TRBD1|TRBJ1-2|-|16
TGTGCCAGCAGCCGTTGGACAGGGGACTTTAACTATGGCTACACCTTC
CASSRWTGDFNYGYTF
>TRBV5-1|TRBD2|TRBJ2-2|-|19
TGCGCCAGCAGCTTGGATAGTTCGCGGGGGGGCTTGGACACCGGGGAGCTGTTTTTT
CASSLDSSRGGLDTGELFF
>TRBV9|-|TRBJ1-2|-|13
TGTGCCAGCACCAGAGAGGCTCATTATGGCTACACCTTC
CASTREAHYGYTF
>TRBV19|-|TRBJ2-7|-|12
TGTGCCAGTAGTCCGAACTTCAGGGAGCAGTACTTC
CASSPNFREQYF
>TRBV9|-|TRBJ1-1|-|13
TGTGCCAGCAGCGTAATGGAGGGCGGTGAAGCTTTCTTT
CASSVMEGGEAFF
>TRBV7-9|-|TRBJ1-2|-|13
TGTGCCAGCAGCCAACGGACAGAATATGGCTACACCTTC
CASSQRTEYGYTF
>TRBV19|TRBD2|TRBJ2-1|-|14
TGTGCCAGTGTGCCGGGAGGATCCTACAATGAGCAGTTCTTC
CASVPGGSYNEQFF
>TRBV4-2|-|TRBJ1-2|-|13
TGTGCCAGCAGCCAAGGGGGGCCGAGAGGCTACACCTTC
CASSQGGPRGYTF
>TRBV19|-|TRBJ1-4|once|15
TGTGCCAGTAGGGTTTCACGGGGGGTTAGGGAAAAACTGTTTTTT
CASRVSRGVREKLFF
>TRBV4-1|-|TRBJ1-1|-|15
TGCGCCAGCAGCCAAGGGGGCAGGGGAAACACTGAAGCTTTCTTT
CASSQGGRGNTEAFF
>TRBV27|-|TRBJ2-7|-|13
TGTGCCAGCAGCCACAGGGAATCCTACGAGCAGTACTTC
CASSHRESYEQYF
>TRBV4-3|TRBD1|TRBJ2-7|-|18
TGCGCCAGCAGCCAAGATGCGGCAGGGGGCGTAGGGTCCTACGAGCAGTACTTC
CASSQDAAGGVGSYEQYF
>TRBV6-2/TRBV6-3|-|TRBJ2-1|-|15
TGTGCCAGCAGTTACTATACGGGTCCCATCAATGAGCAGTTCTTC
CASSYYTGPINEQFF
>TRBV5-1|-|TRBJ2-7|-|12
TGCGCCAGCAGCCCGACAGAATACGAGCAGTACTTC
CASSPTEYEQYF
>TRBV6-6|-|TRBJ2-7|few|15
TGTGCCAGCAGTTACGGCGGGGCTTACTCCTACGAGCAGTACTTC
CASSYGGAYSYEQYF
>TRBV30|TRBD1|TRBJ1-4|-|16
TGTGCCTGGAGTGTAGGGCAAACAGGGGCTAATGAAAAACTGTTTTTT
CAWSVGQTGANEKLFF
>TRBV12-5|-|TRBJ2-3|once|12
TGTGCTAGTGTGGAAGCGCCAGATACGCAGTATTTT
CASVEAPDTQYF
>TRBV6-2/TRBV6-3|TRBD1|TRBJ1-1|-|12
TGTGCCAGCAGTCAGGGGACAGGCAAAGCTTTCTTT
CASSQGTGKAFF
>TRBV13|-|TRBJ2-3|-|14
TGTGCCAGCAGCCTACGAGGGTTTACAGATACGCAGTATTTT
CASSLRGFTDTQYF
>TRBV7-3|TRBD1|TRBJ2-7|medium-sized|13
TGTGCCAGCAGCTTGGGACAGGCTAACGAGCAGTACTTC
CASSLGQANEQYF
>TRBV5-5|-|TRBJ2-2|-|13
TGTGCCAGCAGCTTGCCGACGGGCGGGGAGCTGTTTTTT
CASSLPTGGELFF
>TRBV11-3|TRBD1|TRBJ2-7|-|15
TGTGCCAGCAGCTTAGGGCCGGGACAGCACTACGAGCAGTACTTC
CASSLGPGQHYEQYF
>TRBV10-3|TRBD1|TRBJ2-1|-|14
TGTGCCATCAGTCGACAGGGGGCATACAATGAGCAGTTCTTC
CAISRQGAYNEQFF
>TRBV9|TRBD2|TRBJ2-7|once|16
TGTGCCAGCAGCGTAGCGGGGACTAGCCCATGGAACGAGCAGTACTTC
CASSVAGTSPWNEQYF
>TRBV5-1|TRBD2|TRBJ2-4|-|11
TGCGCCAGCAGCTTGGACGGGAGGAAGTACTTC
CASSLDGRKYF
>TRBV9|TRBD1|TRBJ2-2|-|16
TGTGCCAGCAGCAGGGGGCGAAAGGGTGAGACCGGGGAGCTGTTTTTT
CASSRGRKGETGELFF
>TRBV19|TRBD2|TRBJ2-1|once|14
TGTGCCAGTAGATTGGACGGGGGGTCGGGTGAGCAGTTCTTC
CASRLDGGSGEQFF
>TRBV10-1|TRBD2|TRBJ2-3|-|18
TGCGCCAGCAGTGAGAGCCTTCTAGCGGGAGGGCTCACAGATACGCAGTATTTT
CASSESLLAGGLTDTQYF
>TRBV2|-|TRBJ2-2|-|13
TGTGCCAGCGGAGGGGGGGACCAGAGGGAGCTGTTTTTT
CASGGGDQRELFF
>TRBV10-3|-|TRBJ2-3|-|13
TGTGCCATCAGTGGTGAGGAAACAGATACGCAGTATTTT
CAISGEETDTQYF
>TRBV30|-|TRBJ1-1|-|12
TGTGCCGGATGGAAGGGGCTGCCTGAAGCTTTCTTT
CAGWKGLPEAFF
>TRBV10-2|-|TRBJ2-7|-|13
TGCGCCAGCAGTGAAGGTGTCGGGGTCGAGCAGTACTTC
CASSEGVGVEQYF
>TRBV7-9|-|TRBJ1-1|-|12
TGTGCCAGCAGCTTAGTGGCCTCTGAAGCTTTCTTT
CASSLVASEAFF
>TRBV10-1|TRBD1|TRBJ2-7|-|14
TGCGCCAGCAGTCAAAGACAGGGATCCGGCGAGCAGTACTTC
CASSQRQGSGEQYF
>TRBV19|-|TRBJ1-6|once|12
TGTGCCAGTAGTATCTCGATCGGACCCCTCCACTTT
CASSISIGPLHF
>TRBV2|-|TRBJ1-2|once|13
TGTGCCAGCAGTCCTCGGGACATATATGGCTACACCTTC
CASSPRDIYGYTF
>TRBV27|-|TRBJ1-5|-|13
TGTGCCAGCAGTTTGTATTCGGATCAGCCCCAGCATTTT
CASSLYSDQPQHF
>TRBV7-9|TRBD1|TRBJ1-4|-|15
TGTGCCAGCAGCTTGACGGGACAGGGGAATGAAAAACTGTTTTTT
CASSLTGQGNEKLFF
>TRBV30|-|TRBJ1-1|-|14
TGTGCCTGGACGCTTTTCGGGGAGTTGCCTGAAGCTTTCTTT
CAWTLFGELPEAFF
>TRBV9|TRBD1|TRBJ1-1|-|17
TGTGCCAGCAGTAATGGACAGGGGGCTCCAGGCGGCACTGAAGCTTTCTTT
CASSNGQGAPGGTEAFF
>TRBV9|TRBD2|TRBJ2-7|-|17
TGTGCCAGCAGCGTAGCGGTGACTAGCGGGGGACCCTACGAGCAGTACTTC
CASSVAVTSGGPYEQYF
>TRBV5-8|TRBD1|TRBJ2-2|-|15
TGTGCCAGCAGCCAAACGACAGGGGAGCTCGGGGAGCTGTTTTTT
CASSQTTGELGELFF
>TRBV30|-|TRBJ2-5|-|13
TGTGCCTGGGGTTCCGGGGGAGGAGAGACCCAGTACTTC
CAWGSGGGETQYF
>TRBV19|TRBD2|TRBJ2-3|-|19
TGTGCCAGTTCACCGGGACTAAGGTCTGGGATGGGGGGAACAGATACGCAGTATTTT
CASSPGLRSGMGGTDTQYF
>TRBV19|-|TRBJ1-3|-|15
TGTGCCAGTAGTATTCCTGACAACTCTGGAAACACCATATATTTT
CASSIPDNSGNTIYF
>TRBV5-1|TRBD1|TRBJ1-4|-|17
TGCGCCAGCAGCTTGCTAGGGGGCCTTGCAACTAATGAAAAACTGTTTTTT
CASSLLGGLATNEKLFF
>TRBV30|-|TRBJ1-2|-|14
TGTGCCTGGAGTACCCCGGGGGGCTTCTATGGCTACACCTTC
CAWSTPGGFYGYTF
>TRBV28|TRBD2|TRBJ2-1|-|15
TGTGCCAGCTTCATCGGGACTAGCGGTAACAATGAGCAGTTCTTC
CASFIGTSGNNEQFF
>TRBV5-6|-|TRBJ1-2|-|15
TGTGCCAGCAGCTTTTCTGGCAGCCCGCCGGGAGGCTACACCTTC
CASSFSGSPPGGYTF
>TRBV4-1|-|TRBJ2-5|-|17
TGCGCCAGCAGCCAAGTAGCGACACATCAAAGCGGGGAGACCCAGTACTTC
CASSQVATHQSGETQYF
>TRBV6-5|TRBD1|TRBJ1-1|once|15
TGTGCCAGCAGTTGGAGGGGAGAGGGGGCCACTGAAGCTTTCTTT
CASSWRGEGATEAFF
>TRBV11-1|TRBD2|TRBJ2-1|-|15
TGTGCCAGCAGCTCTGCACGGGGGGGCCGGGATGAGCAGTTCTTC
CASSSARGGRDEQFF
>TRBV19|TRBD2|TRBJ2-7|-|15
TGTGCCAGTAGTATAGAGAAAAGCGGGAGCTACGAGCAGTACTTC
CASSIEKSGSYEQYF
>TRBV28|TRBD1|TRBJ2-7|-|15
TGTGCCAGCAGTTACAGGGGGCCAAGGGCCTACGAGCAGTACTTC
CASSYRGPRAYEQYF